Only a few counts were recorded for the clone carrying this T cell receptor (beta chain). These data come from a study of patients and donors after allogeneic stem cell transplantation. Each CDR3 protein gets one entry after TCRdb re-called the RT-PCR reads with MiXCR. The repertoire has approximately 430,000 distinct CDR3 sequences, approximately 16% of them found once; the top ten carry 7% to 7.5%. The specimen was blood, either unsorted or a sorted T cell fraction (not recorded which). The clonotype originates from a human donor who was either an allogeneic HSCT recipient or a stem cell or donor lymphocyte infusion donor (not recorded which). It is not recorded whose cells these are; they may come from a transplant donor.

CDR3 sequence reads: CASMPDNNQPQHF. In DNA form, the CDR3 reads TGTGCCAGCATGCCGGACAACAATCAGCCCCAGCATTTT. This sequence joins TRBV2 and TRBJ1-5, with a tentative D call TRBD1 (5 bases). The length of the CDR3 is 13 residues. CDR1 and CDR2 from the germline V gene are SNHLY and FYNNEI. Trimming left V 7 bases short and J 3 bases short, with 10 bases between.